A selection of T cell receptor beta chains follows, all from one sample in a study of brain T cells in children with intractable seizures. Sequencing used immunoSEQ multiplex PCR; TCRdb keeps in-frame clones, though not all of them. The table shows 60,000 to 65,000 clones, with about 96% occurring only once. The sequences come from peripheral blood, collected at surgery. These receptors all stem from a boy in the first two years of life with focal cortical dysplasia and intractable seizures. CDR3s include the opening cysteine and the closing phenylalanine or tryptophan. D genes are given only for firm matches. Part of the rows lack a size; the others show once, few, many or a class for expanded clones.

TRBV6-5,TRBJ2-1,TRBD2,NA,CATTSLAGVYNEQFF,TGTGCCACAACAAGTCTAGCGGGGGTATACAATGAGCAGTTCTTC
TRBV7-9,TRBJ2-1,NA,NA,CASSLGAGGRHNEQFF,TGTGCCAGCAGCTTAGGCGCAGGGGGGCGTCACAATGAGCAGTTCTTC
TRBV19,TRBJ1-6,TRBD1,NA,CASSIGTGNSPLHF,TGTGCCAGTAGTATAGGGACAGGGAATTCACCCCTCCACTTT
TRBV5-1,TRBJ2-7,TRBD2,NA,CASSRSGGALYEQYF,TGCGCCAGCAGCCGTAGCGGGGGGGCTCTCTACGAGCAGTACTTC
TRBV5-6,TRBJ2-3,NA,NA,CASSLRGTKGDTQYF,TGTGCCAGCAGCTTGAGGGGAACCAAAGGAGATACGCAGTATTTT
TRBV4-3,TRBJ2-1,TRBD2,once,CASSQETGGFRNEQFF,TGCGCCAGCAGCCAAGAAACGGGAGGCTTCCGCAATGAGCAGTTCTTC
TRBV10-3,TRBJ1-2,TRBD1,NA,CAIRNGTGSGYTF,TGTGCCATCAGAAACGGGACAGGGTCTGGCTACACCTTC
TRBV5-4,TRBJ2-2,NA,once,CASSQNTGELFF,TGTGCCAGCAGCCAAAACACCGGGGAGCTGTTTTTT
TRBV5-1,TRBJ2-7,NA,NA,CASRKGGFTYEQYF,TGCGCCAGCAGAAAGGGGGGGTTTACCTACGAGCAGTACTTC
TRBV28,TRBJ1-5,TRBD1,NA,CASRGGQGALLSNQPQHF,TGTGCCAGCAGGGGGGGACAGGGGGCTCTCCTTAGCAATCAGCCCCAGCATTTT
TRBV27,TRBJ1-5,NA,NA,CASSSLGGEPQHF,TGTGCCAGCAGTTCCCTAGGGGGTGAGCCCCAGCATTTT
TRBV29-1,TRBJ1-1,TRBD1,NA,CSVEGQGGEAFF,TGCAGCGTTGAGGGACAGGGAGGCGAAGCTTTCTTT
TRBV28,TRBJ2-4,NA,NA,CASKPSGLAKNIQYF,TGTGCCAGCAAACCAAGCGGGCTAGCCAAAAACATTCAGTACTTC
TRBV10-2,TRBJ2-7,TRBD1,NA,CASTRGGQSYEQYF,TGCGCCAGCACCCGAGGGGGACAGAGCTACGAGCAGTACTTC
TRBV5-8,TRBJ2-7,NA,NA,CASSRTGSSSYEQYF,TGTGCCAGCAGCCGAACAGGTTCGAGCTCCTACGAGCAGTACTTC
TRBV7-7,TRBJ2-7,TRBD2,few,CASSPYGRSNEQYF,TGTGCCAGCAGCCCATACGGGAGGAGTAACGAGCAGTACTTC
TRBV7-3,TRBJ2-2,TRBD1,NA,CASSWTGGTGELFF,TGTGCCAGCAGCTGGACAGGGGGCACCGGGGAGCTGTTTTTT
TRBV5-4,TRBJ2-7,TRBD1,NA,CASSLFGTGAEQYF,TGTGCCAGCAGTTTGTTTGGAACAGGGGCCGAGCAGTACTTC
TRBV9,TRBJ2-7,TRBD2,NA,CASSAGLAGSYEQYF,TGTGCCAGCAGCGCGGGACTAGCGGGGTCCTACGAGCAGTACTTC
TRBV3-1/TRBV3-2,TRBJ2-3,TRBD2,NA,CASSQRGPAVRGDTDTQYF,TGTGCCAGCAGCCAAAGGGGACCGGCCGTGCGGGGGGATACAGATACGCAGTATTTT
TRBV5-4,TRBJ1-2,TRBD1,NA,CASSPISRDRFLDYGYTF,TGTGCCAGCAGCCCTATATCCCGGGACAGATTCTTAGACTATGGCTACACCTTC
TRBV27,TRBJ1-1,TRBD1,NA,CASSLGWDRENTEAFF,TGTGCCAGCAGTTTGGGCTGGGACAGGGAGAACACTGAAGCTTTCTTT
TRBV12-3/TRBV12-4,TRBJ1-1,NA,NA,CASSLRMNTEAFF,TGTGCCAGCAGTTTGCGCATGAACACTGAAGCTTTCTTT
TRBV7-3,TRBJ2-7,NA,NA,CASSLNPQAREQYF,TGTGCCAGCAGCTTAAATCCCCAGGCAAGGGAGCAGTACTTC
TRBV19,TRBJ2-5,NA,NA,CASSISPTGTQYF,TGTGCCAGTAGTATTTCCCCGACCGGGACCCAGTACTTC
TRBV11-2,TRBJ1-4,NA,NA,CASSLLRGGPLFF,TGTGCCAGCAGCTTATTGAGGGGGGGACCCCTGTTTTTT
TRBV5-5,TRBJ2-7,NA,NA,CASSLVVTSSYEQYF,TGTGCCAGCAGCTTGGTGGTTACGAGCTCCTACGAGCAGTACTTC
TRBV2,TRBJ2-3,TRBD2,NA,CASSERGLAGGWTDTQYF,TGTGCCAGCAGTGAACGTGGACTAGCGGGGGGTTGGACAGATACGCAGTATTTT
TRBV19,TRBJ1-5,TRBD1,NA,CASTHRDRGLQPQHF,TGTGCCAGCACCCACCGGGACAGGGGGCTTCAGCCCCAGCATTTT
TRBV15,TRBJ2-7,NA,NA,CATSLGRGAYEQYF,TGTGCCACCAGCCTCGGCAGGGGTGCCTACGAGCAGTACTTC
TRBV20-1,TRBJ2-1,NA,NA,CSASGTREQFF,TGCAGTGCTAGCGGAACTAGGGAGCAGTTCTTC
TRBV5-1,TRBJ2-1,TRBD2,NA,CASSFGTSGNNEQFF,TGCGCCAGCAGCTTTGGGACTAGCGGTAACAATGAGCAGTTCTTC
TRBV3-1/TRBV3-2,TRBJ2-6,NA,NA,CASSPFVPVSGANVLTF,TGTGCCAGCAGCCCTTTTGTTCCAGTCTCTGGGGCCAACGTCCTGACTTTC
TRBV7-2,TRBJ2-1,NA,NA,CASSSSNPGTSNEQFF,TGTGCCAGCAGCTCCAGCAACCCCGGGACCAGCAATGAGCAGTTCTTC
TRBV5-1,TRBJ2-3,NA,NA,CASSLRFRGGAGTDTQYF,TGCGCCAGCAGCTTGAGGTTCCGTGGGGGGGCTGGCACAGATACGCAGTATTTT
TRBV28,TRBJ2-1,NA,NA,CASSFPIQRSSYNEQFF,TGTGCCAGCAGTTTTCCCATACAGAGAAGCTCCTACAATGAGCAGTTCTTC
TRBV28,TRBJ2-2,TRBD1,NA,CASRLRGPGELFF,TGTGCCAGCAGGTTGAGGGGGCCCGGGGAGCTGTTTTTT
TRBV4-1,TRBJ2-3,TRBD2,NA,CASSQETSLTDTQYF,TGCGCCAGCAGCCAAGAGACTAGCTTAACAGATACGCAGTATTTT
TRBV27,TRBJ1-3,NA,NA,CASSSTYAGNTIYF,TGTGCCAGCAGCTCGACTTACGCTGGAAACACCATATATTTT
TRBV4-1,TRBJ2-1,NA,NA,CASSRMGTQNEQFF,TGCGCCAGCAGCCGCATGGGGACCCAAAATGAGCAGTTCTTC
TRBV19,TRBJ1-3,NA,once,CASRSPVGTGNTIYF,TGTGCCAGTAGATCCCCAGTGGGAACTGGAAACACCATATATTTT
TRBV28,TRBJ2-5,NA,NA,CASSLPSGGPETQYF,TGTGCCAGCAGTTTGCCCAGTGGGGGCCCAGAGACCCAGTACTTC
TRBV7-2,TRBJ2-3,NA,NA,CASSLGPYTDTQYF,TGTGCCAGCAGCTTAGGTCCCTACACAGATACGCAGTATTTT
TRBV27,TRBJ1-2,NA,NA,CASSPGLPGYYGYTF,TGTGCCAGCAGTCCGGGACTGCCGGGATACTATGGCTACACCTTC
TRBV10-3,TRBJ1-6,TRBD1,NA,CAISEPGTRGDSPLHF,TGTGCCATCAGTGAGCCCGGGACCAGGGGGGACTCACCCCTCCACTTT
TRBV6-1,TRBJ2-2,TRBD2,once,CASSEGLAPTGELFF,TGTGCCAGCAGTGAAGGACTAGCCCCCACCGGGGAGCTGTTTTTT
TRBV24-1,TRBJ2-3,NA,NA,CATSDFTDTQYF,TGTGCCACCAGTGATTTCACAGATACGCAGTATTTT
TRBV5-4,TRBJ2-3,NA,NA,CASSLYSVDTQYF,TGTGCCAGCAGCTTGTATAGCGTGGATACGCAGTATTTT
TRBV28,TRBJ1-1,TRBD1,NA,CASSTGGTEAFF,TGTGCCAGCAGTACAGGGGGTACTGAAGCTTTCTTT
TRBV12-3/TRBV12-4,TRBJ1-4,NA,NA,CASSVGNEKLFF,TGTGCCAGCAGTGTGGGGAATGAAAAACTGTTTTTT
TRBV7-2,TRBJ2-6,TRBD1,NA,CASRKTGQGANGANVLTF,TGTGCCAGCAGAAAAACGGGACAGGGGGCGAACGGGGCCAACGTCCTGACTTTC
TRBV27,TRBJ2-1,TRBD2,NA,CASSSPGLAGGQGEQFF,TGTGCCAGCAGTTCACCTGGACTAGCGGGGGGGCAAGGTGAGCAGTTCTTC
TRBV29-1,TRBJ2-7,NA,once,CSAHGGRSYEQYF,TGCAGCGCCCACGGGGGCAGAAGCTACGAGCAGTACTTC
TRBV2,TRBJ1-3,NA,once,CASSARLSSGNTIYF,TGTGCCAGCAGTGCAAGGCTTTCCTCTGGAAACACCATATATTTT